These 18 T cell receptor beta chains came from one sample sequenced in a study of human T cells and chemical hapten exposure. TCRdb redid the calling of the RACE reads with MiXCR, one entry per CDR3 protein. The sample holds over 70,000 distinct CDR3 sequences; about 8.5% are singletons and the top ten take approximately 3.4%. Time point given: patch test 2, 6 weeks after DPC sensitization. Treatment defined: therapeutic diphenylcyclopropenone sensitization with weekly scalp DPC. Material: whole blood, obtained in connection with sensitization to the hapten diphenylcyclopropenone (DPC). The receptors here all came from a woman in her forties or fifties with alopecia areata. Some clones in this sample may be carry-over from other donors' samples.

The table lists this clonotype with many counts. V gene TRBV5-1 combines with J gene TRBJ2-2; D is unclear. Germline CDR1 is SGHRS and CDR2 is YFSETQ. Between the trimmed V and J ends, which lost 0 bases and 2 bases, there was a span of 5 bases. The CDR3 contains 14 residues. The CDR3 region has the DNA TGCGCCAGCAGCTTGGTGGCAAACACCGGGGAGCTGTTTTTT. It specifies CASSLVANTGELFF.

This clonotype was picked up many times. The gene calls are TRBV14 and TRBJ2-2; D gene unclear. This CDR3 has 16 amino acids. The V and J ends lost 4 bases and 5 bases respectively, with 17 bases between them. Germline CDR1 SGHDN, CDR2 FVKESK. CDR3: CASSLTTRGYTGELFF. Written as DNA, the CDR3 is TGTGCCAGCAGCCTAACGACTCGTGGATATACCGGGGAGCTGTTTTTT.

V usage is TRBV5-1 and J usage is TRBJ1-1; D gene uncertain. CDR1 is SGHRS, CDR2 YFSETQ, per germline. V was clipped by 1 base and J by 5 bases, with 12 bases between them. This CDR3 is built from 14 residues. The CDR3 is CASSLRQKETEAFF. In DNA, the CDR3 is TGCGCCAGCAGCTTGCGGCAGAAGGAGACTGAAGCTTTCTTT.

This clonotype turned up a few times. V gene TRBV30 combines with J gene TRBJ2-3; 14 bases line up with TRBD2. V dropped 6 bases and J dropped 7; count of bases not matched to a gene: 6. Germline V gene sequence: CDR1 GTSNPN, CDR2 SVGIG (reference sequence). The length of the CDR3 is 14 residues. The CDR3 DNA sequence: TGTGCCTGTGACGGACTAGCGGGAGGCAATACGCAGTATTTT. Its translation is CACDGLAGGNTQYF.

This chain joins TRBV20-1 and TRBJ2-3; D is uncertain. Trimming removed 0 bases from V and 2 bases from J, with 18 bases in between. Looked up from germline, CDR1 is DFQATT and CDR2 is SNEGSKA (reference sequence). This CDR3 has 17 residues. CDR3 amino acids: CSAREHGRHASTDTQYF. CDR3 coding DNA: TGCAGTGCTAGAGAACACGGCAGGCATGCATCCACAGATACGCAGTATTTT.

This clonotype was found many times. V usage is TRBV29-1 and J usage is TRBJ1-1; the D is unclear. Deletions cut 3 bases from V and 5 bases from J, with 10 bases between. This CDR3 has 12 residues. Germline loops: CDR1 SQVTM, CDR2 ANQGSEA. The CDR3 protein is CSVELGRTEAFF. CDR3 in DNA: TGCAGCGTTGAGTTGGGGAGGACTGAAGCTTTCTTT.

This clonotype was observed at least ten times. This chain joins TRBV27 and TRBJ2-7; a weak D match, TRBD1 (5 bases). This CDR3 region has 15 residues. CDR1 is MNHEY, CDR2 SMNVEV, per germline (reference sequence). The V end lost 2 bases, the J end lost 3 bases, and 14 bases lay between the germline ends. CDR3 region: CASSLHTGSHYEQYF. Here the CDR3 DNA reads TGTGCCAGCAGTTTACATACAGGTTCCCACTACGAGCAGTACTTC.

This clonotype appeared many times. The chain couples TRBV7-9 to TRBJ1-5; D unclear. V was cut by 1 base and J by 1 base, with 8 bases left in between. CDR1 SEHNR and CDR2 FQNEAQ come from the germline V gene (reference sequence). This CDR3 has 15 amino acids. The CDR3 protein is CASSLGLGSNQPQHF. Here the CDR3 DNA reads TGTGCCAGCAGCTTAGGGCTTGGGAGCAATCAGCCCCAGCATTTT.

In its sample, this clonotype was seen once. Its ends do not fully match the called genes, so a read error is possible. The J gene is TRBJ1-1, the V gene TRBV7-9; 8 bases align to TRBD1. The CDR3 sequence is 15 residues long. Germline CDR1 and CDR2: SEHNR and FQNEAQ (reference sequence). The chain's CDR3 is CASSSPDRVNTKAFF. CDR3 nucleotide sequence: TGTGCCAGCAGCTCTCCGGACAGGGTGAACACTAAAGCTTTCTTT.

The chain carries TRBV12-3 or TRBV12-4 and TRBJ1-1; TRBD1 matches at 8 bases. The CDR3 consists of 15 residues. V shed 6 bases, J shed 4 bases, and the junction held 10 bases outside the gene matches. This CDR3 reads CASRPPGGGVTEAFF. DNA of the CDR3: TGTGCCAGCAGGCCTCCAGGGGGCGGGGTCACTGAAGCTTTCTTT.

CDR3 residues: CSAPAGTDSYEQYF. In DNA, the CDR3 is TGCAGTGCCCCGGCCGGGACGGACTCCTACGAGCAGTACTTC. V and J are TRBV20-1 and TRBJ2-7, with D possibly being TRBD1 or TRBD2 (5 bases each). The CDR3 runs to 14 residues. With 6 bases removed from V and 0 bases from J, the gap between germline ends came to 15 bases. The germline CDR1 and CDR2 sequences are DFQATT and SNEGSKA (reference sequence).

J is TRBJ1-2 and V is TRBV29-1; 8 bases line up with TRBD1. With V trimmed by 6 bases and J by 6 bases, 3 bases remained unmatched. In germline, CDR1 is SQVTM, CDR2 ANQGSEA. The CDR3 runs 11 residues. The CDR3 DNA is TGCAGCGTGGGACAGGCACATGGCTACACCTTC. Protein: CSVGQAHGYTF.

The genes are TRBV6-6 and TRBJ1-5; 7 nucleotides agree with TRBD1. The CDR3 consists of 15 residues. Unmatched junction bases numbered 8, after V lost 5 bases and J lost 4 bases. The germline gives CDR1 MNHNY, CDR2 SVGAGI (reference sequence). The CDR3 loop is CASSPGTALNQPQHF. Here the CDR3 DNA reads TGTGCCAGCAGTCCCGGGACAGCATTAAATCAGCCCCAGCATTTT.

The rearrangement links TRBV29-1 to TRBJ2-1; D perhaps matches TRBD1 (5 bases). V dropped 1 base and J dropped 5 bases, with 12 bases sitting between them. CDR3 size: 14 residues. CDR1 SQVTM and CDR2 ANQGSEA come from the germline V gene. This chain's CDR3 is CSVEGQGIDNEQFF. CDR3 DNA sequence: TGCAGCGTTGAAGGCCAGGGAATCGACAATGAGCAGTTCTTC.

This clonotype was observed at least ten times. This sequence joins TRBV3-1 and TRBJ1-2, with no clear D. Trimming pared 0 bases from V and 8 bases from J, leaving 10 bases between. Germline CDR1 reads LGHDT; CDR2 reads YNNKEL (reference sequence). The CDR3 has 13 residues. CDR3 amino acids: CASSQDLSSGYTF. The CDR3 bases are TGTGCCAGCAGCCAAGACCTGAGTTCCGGCTACACCTTC. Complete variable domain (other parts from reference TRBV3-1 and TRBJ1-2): DTAVSQTPKYLVTQMGNDKSIKCEQNLGHDTMYWYKQDSKKFLKIMFSYNNKELIINETVPNRFSPKSPDKAHLNLHINSLELGDSAVYFCASSQDLSSGYTFGSGTRLTVV.

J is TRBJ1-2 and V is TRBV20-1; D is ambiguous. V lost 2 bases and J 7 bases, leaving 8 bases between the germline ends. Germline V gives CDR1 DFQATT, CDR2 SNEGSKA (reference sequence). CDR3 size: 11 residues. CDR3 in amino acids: CSARRGSGYTF. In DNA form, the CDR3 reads TGCAGTGCTAGACGGGGTAGTGGCTACACCTTC.

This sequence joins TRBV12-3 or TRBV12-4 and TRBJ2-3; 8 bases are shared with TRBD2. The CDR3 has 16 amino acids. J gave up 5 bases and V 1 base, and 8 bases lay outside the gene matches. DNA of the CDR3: TGTGCCAGCAGTTTAGGGGGACTAGATATCCTAGATACGCAGTATTTT. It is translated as CASSLGGLDILDTQYF.

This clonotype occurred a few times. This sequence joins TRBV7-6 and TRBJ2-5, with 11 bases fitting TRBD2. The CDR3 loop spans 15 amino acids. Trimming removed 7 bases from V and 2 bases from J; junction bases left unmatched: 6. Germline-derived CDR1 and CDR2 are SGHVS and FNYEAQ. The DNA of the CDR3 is TGTGCCAGCATCCTAGCGGGAGGTCTGCAAGAGACCCAGTACTTC. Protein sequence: CASILAGGLQETQYF.